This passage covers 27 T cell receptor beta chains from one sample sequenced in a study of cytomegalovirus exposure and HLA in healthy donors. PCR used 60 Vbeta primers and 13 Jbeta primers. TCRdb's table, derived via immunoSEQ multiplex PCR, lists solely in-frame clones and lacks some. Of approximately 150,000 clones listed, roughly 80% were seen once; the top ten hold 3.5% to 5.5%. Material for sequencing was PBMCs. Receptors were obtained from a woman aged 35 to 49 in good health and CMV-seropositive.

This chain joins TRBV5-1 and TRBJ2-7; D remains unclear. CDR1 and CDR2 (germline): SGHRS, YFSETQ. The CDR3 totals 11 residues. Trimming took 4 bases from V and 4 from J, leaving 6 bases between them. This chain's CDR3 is CASSIDYEQYF. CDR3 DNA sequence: TGCGCCAGCAGCATAGATTACGAGCAGTACTTC.

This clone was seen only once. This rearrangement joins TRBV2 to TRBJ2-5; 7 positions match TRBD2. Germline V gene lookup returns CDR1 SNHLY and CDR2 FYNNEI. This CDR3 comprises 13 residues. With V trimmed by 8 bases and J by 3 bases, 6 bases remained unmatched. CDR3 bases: TGTGCCAGCTCGTGGGGGAGGGAAGAGACCCAGTACTTC. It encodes CASSWGREETQYF.

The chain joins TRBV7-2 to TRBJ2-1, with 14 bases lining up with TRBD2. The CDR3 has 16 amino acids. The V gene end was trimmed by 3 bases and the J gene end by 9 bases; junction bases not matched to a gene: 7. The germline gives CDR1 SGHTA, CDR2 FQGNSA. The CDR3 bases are TGTGCCAGCAGCTTGGCCGGGACTAGCGGGAGAGGTGAGCAGTTCTTC. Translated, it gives CASSLAGTSGRGEQFF.

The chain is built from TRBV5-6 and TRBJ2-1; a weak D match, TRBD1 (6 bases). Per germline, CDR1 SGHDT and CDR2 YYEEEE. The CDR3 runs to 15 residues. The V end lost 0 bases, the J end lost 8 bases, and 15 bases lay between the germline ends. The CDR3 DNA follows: TGTGCCAGCAGCTTGGACAGGGTGTGGGACGATGAGCAGTTCTTC. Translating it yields CASSLDRVWDDEQFF.

The CDR3 loop reads CASSVIHEETQYF. CDR3 in DNA: TGTGCCAGCAGCGTAATCCATGAAGAGACCCAGTACTTC. J is TRBJ2-5 and V is TRBV9; D remains unclear. V dropped 1 base and J dropped 3 bases, with 7 bases sitting between them. This CDR3 contains 13 residues. Germline CDR1 is SGDLS and CDR2 is YYNGEE.

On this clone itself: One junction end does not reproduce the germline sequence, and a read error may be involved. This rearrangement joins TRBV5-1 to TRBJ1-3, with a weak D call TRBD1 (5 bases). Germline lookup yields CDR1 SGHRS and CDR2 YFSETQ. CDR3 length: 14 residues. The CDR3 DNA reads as TGCGCCAGCAACGCCGGGAGCGGGGGAAACACCACATATTTT. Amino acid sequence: CASNAGSGGNTTYF.

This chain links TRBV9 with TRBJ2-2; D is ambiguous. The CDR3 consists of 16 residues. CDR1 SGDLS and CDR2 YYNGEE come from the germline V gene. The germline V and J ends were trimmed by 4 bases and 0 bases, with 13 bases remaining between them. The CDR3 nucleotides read TGTGCCAGCAGCTTACTTGACACCTCGAACACCGGGGAGCTGTTTTTT. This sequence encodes CASSLLDTSNTGELFF. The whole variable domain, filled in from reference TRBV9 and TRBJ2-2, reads DSGVTQTPKHLITATGQRVTLRCSPRSGDLSVYWYQQSLDQGLQFLIQYYNGEERAKGNILERFSAQQFPDLHSELNLSSLELGDSALYFCASSLLDTSNTGELFFGEGSRLTVL.

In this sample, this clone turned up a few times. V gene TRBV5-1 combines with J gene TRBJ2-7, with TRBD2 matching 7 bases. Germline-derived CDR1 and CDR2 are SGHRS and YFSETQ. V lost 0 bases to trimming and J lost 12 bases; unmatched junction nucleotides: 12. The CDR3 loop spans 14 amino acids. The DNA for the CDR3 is TGCGCCAGCAGCTTGGACGGGGGAGGGCCTCGGCGGTACTTC. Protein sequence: CASSLDGGGPRRYF.

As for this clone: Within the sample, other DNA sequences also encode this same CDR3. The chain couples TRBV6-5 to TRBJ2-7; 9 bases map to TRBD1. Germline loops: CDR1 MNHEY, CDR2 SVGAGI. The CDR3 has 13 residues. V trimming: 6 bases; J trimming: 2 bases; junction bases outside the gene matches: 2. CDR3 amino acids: CASRRQGAYEQYF. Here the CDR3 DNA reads TGTGCCAGCAGAAGACAGGGGGCCTACGAGCAGTACTTC.

The CDR3 nucleotides are TGTGCCTGGCGGCCCGGGGTAGCCGGGGAGCTGTTTTTT. Its protein is CAWRPGVAGELFF. This chain joins TRBV30 and TRBJ2-2; weak D call: TRBD2 (5 bases). V lost 5 bases and J 6 bases, leaving 13 bases between the germline ends. The CDR3 sequence is 13 residues long. Germline CDR1 GTSNPN, CDR2 SVGIG (reference sequence). Looking up the rest from reference TRBV30 and TRBJ2-2 gives the full variable domain: SQTIHQWPATLVQPVGSPLSLECTVEGTSNPNLYWYRQAAGRGLQLLFYSVGIGQISSEVPQNLSASRPQDRQFILSSKKLLLSDSGFYLCAWRPGVAGELFFGEGSRLTVL.

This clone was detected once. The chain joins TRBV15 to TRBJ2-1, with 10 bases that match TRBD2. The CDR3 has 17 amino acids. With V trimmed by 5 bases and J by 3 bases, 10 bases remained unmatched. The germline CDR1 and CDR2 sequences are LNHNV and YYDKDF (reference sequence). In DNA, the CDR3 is TGTGCCACCAGCTCCCCGGCTAGCGGGGGAATCTACAATGAGCAGTTCTTC. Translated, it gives CATSSPASGGIYNEQFF.

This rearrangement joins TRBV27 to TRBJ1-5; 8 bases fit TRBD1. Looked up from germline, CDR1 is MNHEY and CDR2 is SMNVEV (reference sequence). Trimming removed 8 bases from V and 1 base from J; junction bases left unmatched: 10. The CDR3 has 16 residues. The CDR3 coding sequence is TGTGCCAGCCCCTCGGACAGGGAGGAGAGCAATCAGCCCCAGCATTTT. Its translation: CASPSDREESNQPQHF.

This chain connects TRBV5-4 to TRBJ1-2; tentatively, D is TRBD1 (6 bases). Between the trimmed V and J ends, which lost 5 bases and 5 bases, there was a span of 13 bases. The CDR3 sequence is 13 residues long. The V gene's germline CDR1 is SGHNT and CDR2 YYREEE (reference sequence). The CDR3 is CASSRDTAYGYTF. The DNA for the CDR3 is TGTGCCAGCAGTCGGGACACCGCTTATGGCTACACCTTC.

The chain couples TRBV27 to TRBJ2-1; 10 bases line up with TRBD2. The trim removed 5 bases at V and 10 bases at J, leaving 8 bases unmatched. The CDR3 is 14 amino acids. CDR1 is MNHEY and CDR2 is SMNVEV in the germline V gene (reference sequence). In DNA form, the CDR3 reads TGTGCCAGCAGTCCATACTTAGCGGGGGGCGAGCAGTTCTTC. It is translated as CASSPYLAGGEQFF.

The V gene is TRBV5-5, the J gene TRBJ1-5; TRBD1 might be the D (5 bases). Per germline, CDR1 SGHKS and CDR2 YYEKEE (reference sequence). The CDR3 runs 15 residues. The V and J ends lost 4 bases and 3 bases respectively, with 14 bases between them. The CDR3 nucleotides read TGTGCCAGCAGCCGGATAACAGGATACAATCAGCCCCAGCATTTT. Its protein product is CASSRITGYNQPQHF.

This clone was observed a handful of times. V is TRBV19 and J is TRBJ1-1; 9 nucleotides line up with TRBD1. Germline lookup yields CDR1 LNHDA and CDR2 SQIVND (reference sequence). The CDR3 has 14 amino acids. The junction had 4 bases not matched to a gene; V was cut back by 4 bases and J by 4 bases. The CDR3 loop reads CASSRDREGTEAFF. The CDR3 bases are TGTGCCAGTAGTAGGGACAGGGAGGGCACTGAAGCTTTCTTT. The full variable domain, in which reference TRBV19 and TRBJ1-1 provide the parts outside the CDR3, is DGGITQSPKYLFRKEGQNVTLSCEQNLNHDAMYWYRQDPGQGLRLIYYSQIVNDFQKGDIAEGYSVSREKKESFPLTVTSAQKNPTAFYLCASSRDREGTEAFFGQGTRLTVV.

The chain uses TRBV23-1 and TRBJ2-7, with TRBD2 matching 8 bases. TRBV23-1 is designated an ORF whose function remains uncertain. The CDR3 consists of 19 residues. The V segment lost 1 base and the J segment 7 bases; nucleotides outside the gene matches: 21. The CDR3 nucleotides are TGCGCCAGCAGTCAATACTCCTTTGGAGCGGGAGCCCACGTAGAGGAGCAGTACTTC. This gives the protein CASSQYSFGAGAHVEEQYF.

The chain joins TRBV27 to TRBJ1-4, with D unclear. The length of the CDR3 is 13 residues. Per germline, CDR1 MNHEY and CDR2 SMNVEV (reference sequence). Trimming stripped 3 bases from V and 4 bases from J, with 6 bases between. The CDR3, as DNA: TGTGCCAGCAGTTTCAGGTTTAATGAAAAACTGTTTTTT. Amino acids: CASSFRFNEKLFF.

This CDR3 reads CASSVGSAGVNTGELFF. The CDR3 DNA reads TGTGCCAGCAGCGTAGGGTCGGCCGGGGTGAACACCGGGGAGCTGTTTTTT. The chain carries TRBV9 and TRBJ2-2; maybe TRBD2 (5 bases). Germline assignment: CDR1 SGDLS and CDR2 YYNGEE. V was shortened by 0 bases and J by 1 base, with 13 bases between the two germline ends. The CDR3 has 17 amino acids. The full variable domain, its missing parts supplied by reference TRBV9 and TRBJ2-2, is DSGVTQTPKHLITATGQRVTLRCSPRSGDLSVYWYQQSLDQGLQFLIQYYNGEERAKGNILERFSAQQFPDLHSELNLSSLELGDSALYFCASSVGSAGVNTGELFFGEGSRLTVL.

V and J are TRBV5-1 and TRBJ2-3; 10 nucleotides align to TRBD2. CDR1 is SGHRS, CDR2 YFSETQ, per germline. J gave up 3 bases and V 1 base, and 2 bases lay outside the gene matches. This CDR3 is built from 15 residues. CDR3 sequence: CASSLTSGKTDTQYF. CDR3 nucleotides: TGCGCCAGCAGCTTGACTAGCGGGAAAACAGATACGCAGTATTTT.

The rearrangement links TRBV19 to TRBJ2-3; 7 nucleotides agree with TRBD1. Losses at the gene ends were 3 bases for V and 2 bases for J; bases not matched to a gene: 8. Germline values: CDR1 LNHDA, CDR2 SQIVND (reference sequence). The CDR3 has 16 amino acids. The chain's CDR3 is CASSMAVGTVTDTQYF. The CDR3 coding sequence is TGTGCCAGTAGTATGGCGGTCGGGACAGTCACAGATACGCAGTATTTT.

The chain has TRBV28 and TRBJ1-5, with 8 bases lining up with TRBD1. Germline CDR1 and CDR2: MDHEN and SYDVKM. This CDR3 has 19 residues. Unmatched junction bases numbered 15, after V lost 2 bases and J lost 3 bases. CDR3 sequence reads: CASSLRGGQAIRNNQPQHF. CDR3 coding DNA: TGTGCCAGCAGTTTACGAGGGGGACAGGCAATAAGGAACAATCAGCCCCAGCATTTT.

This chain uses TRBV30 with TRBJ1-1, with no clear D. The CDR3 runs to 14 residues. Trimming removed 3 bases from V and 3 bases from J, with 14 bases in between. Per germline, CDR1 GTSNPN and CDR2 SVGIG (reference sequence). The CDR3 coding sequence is TGTGCCTGGAGCGCCTGGTTAGCGGACACTGAAGCTTTCTTT. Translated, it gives CAWSAWLADTEAFF. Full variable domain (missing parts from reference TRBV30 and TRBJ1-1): SQTIHQWPATLVQPVGSPLSLECTVEGTSNPNLYWYRQAAGRGLQLLFYSVGIGQISSEVPQNLSASRPQDRQFILSSKKLLLSDSGFYLCAWSAWLADTEAFFGQGTRLTVV.

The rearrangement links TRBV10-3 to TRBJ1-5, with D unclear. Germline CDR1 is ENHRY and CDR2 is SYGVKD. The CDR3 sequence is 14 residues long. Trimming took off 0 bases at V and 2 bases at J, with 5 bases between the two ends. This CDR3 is CAISESEGNQPQHF. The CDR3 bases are TGTGCCATCAGTGAGTCTGAGGGCAATCAGCCCCAGCATTTT.

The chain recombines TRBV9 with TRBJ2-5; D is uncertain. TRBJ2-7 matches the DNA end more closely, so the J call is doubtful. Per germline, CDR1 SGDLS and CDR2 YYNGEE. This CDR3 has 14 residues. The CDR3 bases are TGTGCCAGCAGCGTAGGGGCGGACTCCTACGAGCAGTACTTC. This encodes CASSVGADSYEQYF.

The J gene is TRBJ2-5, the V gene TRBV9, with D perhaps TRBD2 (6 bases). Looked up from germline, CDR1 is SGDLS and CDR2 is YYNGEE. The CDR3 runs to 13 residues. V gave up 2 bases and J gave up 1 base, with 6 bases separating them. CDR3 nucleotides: TGTGCCAGCAGCGTGGGAGGCCAAGAGACCCAGTACTTC. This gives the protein CASSVGGQETQYF.

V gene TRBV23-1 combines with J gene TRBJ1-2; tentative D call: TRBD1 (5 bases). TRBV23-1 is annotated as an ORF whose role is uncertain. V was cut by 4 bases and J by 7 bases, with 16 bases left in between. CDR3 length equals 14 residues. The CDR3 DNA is TGCGCCAGCAGTCTTGGGGCCTGGAGTGGTGGCTACACCTTC. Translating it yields CASSLGAWSGGYTF.